This T cell receptor (beta chain) was recorded in a study of shared clonotypes between healthy human individuals. This clone was observed a few times. Other nucleotide sequences from this sample produce the same CDR3. Running of the assay took place at deep level. DNA from unsorted PBMC was sequenced on ten immunoSEQ deep assay plates. Here immunoSEQ multiplex PCR was the method, and the copy in TCRdb shows in-frame clones only, minus some. The data contain 450,000 to 500,000 clones, roughly four fifths of them seen just once; the ten biggest clones take up roughly 13%. Free of recent acute infections or vaccinations, the donors were healthy HIV-negative adults. CDR3 length equals 15 residues. Per germline, CDR1 LNHDA and CDR2 SQIVND (reference sequence). Trimming left V 6 bases short and J 0 bases short, with 12 bases between.

Sequenced input: PBMCs. The rearrangement links TRBV19 to TRBJ1-5; a possible D gene is TRBD1 (6 bases). The sequence came from a woman aged 40 to 50 in good health. Some clones in this sample may be carry-over from other donors' samples. For the CDR3, the DNA is TGTGCCAGTAGAACCACAGGGAATAGCAATCAGCCCCAGCATTTT. Its protein is CASRTTGNSNQPQHF.